These 21 T cell receptor beta chains were sequenced from one sample in a study of patients and donors after allogeneic stem cell transplantation. TCRdb reanalysed the RT-PCR reads using MiXCR and keeps one entry per CDR3 protein. The profile shows about a million distinct CDR3 sequences, about a sixth of them singletons. Sequenced sample: blood, either unsorted or a sorted T cell fraction (not recorded which). The receptors were sampled from a human donor who was either an allogeneic HSCT recipient or a stem cell or donor lymphocyte infusion donor (not recorded which). It is not recorded whose cells these are; they may come from a transplant donor.

There are many counts of this clonotype. The chain uses TRBV6-1 and TRBJ1-1, with D perhaps TRBD1 (6 bases). V gave up 7 bases and J gave up 1 base, with 10 bases separating them. The CDR3 is 13 residues long. Germline assignment: CDR1 MNHNS and CDR2 SASEGT. DNA of the CDR3: TGTGCCAGCACCGCGACAGGGAACACTGAAGCTTTCTTT. Its protein is CASTATGNTEAFF.

The genes are TRBV3-1 and TRBJ2-1, with TRBD2 matching 13 bases. The CDR3 has 15 amino acids. Germline V gene lookup returns CDR1 LGHDT and CDR2 YNNKEL (reference sequence). V was pared by 4 bases and J by 8 bases, with 5 bases of the junction left unmatched. The CDR3: CASSPWTSGSDEQFF. The DNA of the CDR3 is TGTGCCAGCAGCCCGTGGACTAGCGGGAGCGATGAGCAGTTCTTC.

The sample holds a few counts of this clonotype. The genes are TRBV10-3 and TRBJ2-6; D unresolved. CDR1 is ENHRY, CDR2 SYGVKD, per germline. Trimming removed 3 bases from V and 0 bases from J, with 9 bases in between. The CDR3 contains 16 residues. CDR3 in DNA: TGTGCCATCAGTGATCCCTCGGGCTCTGGGGCCAACGTCCTGACTTTC. Its translation is CAISDPSGSGANVLTF.

This clonotype was seen at least ten times. The gene calls are TRBV5-1 and TRBJ1-1; no definite D call. Per germline, CDR1 SGHRS and CDR2 YFSETQ. The V end was cut by 0 bases, the J end by 0 bases, with 9 bases between. The CDR3 runs 15 residues. The CDR3 coding sequence is TGCGCCAGCAGCTTGGAATCAGAGGTGAACACTGAAGCTTTCTTT. This translates into CASSLESEVNTEAFF.

This clonotype has just a few counts. The chain recombines TRBV27 with TRBJ2-7; D call uncertain. V was pared by 4 bases and J by 0 bases, with 10 bases between. The CDR3 extends over 14 amino acids. The germline V gene has CDR1 MNHEY and CDR2 SMNVEV (reference sequence). For the CDR3, the DNA is TGTGCCAGCAGTTATCAGGCCAACTCCTACGAGCAGTACTTC. Translation: CASSYQANSYEQYF.

The chain couples TRBV27 to TRBJ2-7; D not certain. Germline V gives CDR1 MNHEY, CDR2 SMNVEV (reference sequence). The CDR3 is 13 amino acids. Trimming took 5 bases from V and 0 from J, leaving 8 bases between them. This chain's CDR3 is CASSASPSYEQYF. The DNA of the CDR3 is TGTGCCAGCAGTGCGTCCCCCTCCTACGAGCAGTACTTC.

The table lists this clonotype with a few counts. V usage is TRBV19 and J usage is TRBJ1-2; tentatively, D is TRBD1 (5 bases). The germline V gene encodes CDR1 LNHDA and CDR2 SQIVND (reference sequence). V lost 6 bases to trimming and J lost 3 bases, with 23 bases between them. CDR3 length equals 17 residues. This CDR3 reads CASRRPEGHPAYYGYTF. In DNA form, the CDR3 reads TGTGCCAGTAGAAGGCCAGAGGGGCATCCCGCTTACTATGGCTACACCTTC.

This chain uses TRBV12-5 with TRBJ2-5; D is perhaps TRBD2 (5 bases). Germline assignment: CDR1 LGHNT and CDR2 FRNRAP. CDR3 length equals 17 residues. The V and J ends lost 2 bases and 1 base respectively, with 17 bases between them. This CDR3 reads CASGLPRGSRPQETQYF. The CDR3 DNA reads TGTGCTAGTGGTTTGCCACGGGGTAGCCGGCCCCAAGAGACCCAGTACTTC.

The chain links TRBV3-1 to TRBJ2-3; D is ambiguous. V dropped 1 base and J dropped 2 bases, with 7 bases sitting between them. The CDR3 loop spans 14 amino acids. CDR1 LGHDT and CDR2 YNNKEL come from the germline V gene (reference sequence). CDR3 residues: CASSQASYTDTQYF. The CDR3, as DNA: TGTGCCAGCAGCCAAGCCAGTTACACAGATACGCAGTATTTT.

The rearrangement uses TRBV7-2 and TRBJ1-3, with D uncertain. V gave up 1 base and J gave up 11 bases, with 21 bases separating them. Germline CDR1 is SGHTA and CDR2 is FQGNSA. There are 16 residues in the CDR3. CDR3 coding DNA: TGTGCCAGCAGCTTAGACATCCCGCTCGTTCCGAGCTCCATATATTTT. Translating it yields CASSLDIPLVPSSIYF.

The rearrangement uses TRBV20-1 and TRBJ1-2, with TRBD1 matching 8 bases. There are 12 residues in the CDR3. Germline CDR1 DFQATT, CDR2 SNEGSKA (reference sequence). Trimming took 6 bases from V and 6 from J; bases not matched to a gene: 6. CDR3 sequence (DNA): TGCAGTGCAGACAGGGGTCACCATGGCTACACCTTC. Protein product: CSADRGHHGYTF.

This clonotype was observed a few times. J is TRBJ1-1 and V is TRBV18; the D is unclear. V lost 5 bases and J 3 bases, leaving 13 bases between the germline ends. The CDR3 covers 14 residues. Looked up from germline, CDR1 is KGHSH and CDR2 is LQKENI. CDR3 loop: CASSTPDGYTEAFF. Written as DNA, the CDR3 is TGTGCCAGCTCAACTCCCGACGGATACACTGAAGCTTTCTTT.

This clonotype was recorded a few times. V and J are TRBV27 and TRBJ1-2, with D uncertain. The ends were cut back, 5 bases at V and 2 bases at J, with 12 bases in the middle. CDR3 length equals 14 residues. From germline, CDR1 is MNHEY and CDR2 SMNVEV (reference sequence). The CDR3 protein is CASSINRENYGYTF. For the CDR3, the DNA is TGTGCCAGCAGTATCAACCGGGAGAACTATGGCTACACCTTC.

In this sample, this clonotype turned up a few times. The chain carries TRBV27 and TRBJ2-1; 11 nucleotides agree with TRBD2. Germline V gives CDR1 MNHEY, CDR2 SMNVEV (reference sequence). The CDR3 length is 15 residues. Trimming cost V 5 bases and J 7 bases; bases outside gene matches: 7. CDR3 residues: CASSPTSGSRNEQFF. The CDR3 region has the DNA TGTGCCAGCAGTCCCACTAGCGGGAGTCGGAATGAGCAGTTCTTC.

The J gene is TRBJ1-1, the V gene TRBV29-1; D unresolved. Germline V gene data show CDR1 as SQVTM and CDR2 as ANQGSEA. The CDR3 is 13 residues long. Trimming pared 7 bases from V and 1 base from J, leaving 13 bases between. DNA of the CDR3: TGCAGCGCAAGACTGAAAAAGAACACTGAAGCTTTCTTT. Its translation: CSARLKKNTEAFF.

This chain uses TRBV7-6 with TRBJ2-1; 7 nucleotides line up with TRBD2. Losses at the gene ends were 1 base for V and 5 bases for J; bases not matched to a gene: 5. The CDR3 totals 15 residues. Germline V gene data show CDR1 as SGHVS and CDR2 as FNYEAQ. The CDR3 nucleotides read TGTGCCAGCAGCTTAGGGGGACTAAAAAACAATGAGCAGTTCTTC. Encoded protein: CASSLGGLKNNEQFF. The full variable domain, its missing parts supplied by reference TRBV7-6 and TRBJ2-1, is GAGVSQSPRYKVTKRGQDVALRCDPISGHVSLYWYRQALGQGPEFLTYFNYEAQQDKSGLPNDRFSAERPEGSISTLTIQRTEQRDSAMYRCASSLGGLKNNEQFFGPGTRLTVL.

The chain couples TRBV20-1 to TRBJ2-2; D assignment may be TRBD1 or TRBD2 (6 bases each). Germline V gives CDR1 DFQATT, CDR2 SNEGSKA (reference sequence). This CDR3 spans 11 amino acids. The V end was cut by 5 bases, the J end by 9 bases, with 10 bases between. Here the CDR3 reads CSAGRGRELFF. CDR3 DNA sequence: TGCAGTGCTGGTCGGGGGCGGGAGCTGTTTTTT.

The chain employs TRBV5-5 and TRBJ2-5, with TRBD2 matching 10 bases. The junction had 11 bases not matched to a gene; V was cut back by 1 base and J by 2 bases. CDR3 length: 18 residues. CDR1 and CDR2 (germline): SGHKS, YYEKEE (reference sequence). For the CDR3, the DNA is TGTGCCAGCAGCTTGCTCTTTCTAGCGGGAGCAGGGCAAGAGACCCAGTACTTC. Encoded protein: CASSLLFLAGAGQETQYF.

This chain joins TRBV27 and TRBJ2-7; TRBD1 aligns across 10 bases. CDR3 length equals 14 residues. Per germline, CDR1 MNHEY and CDR2 SMNVEV (reference sequence). The V segment lost 6 bases and the J segment 4 bases; nucleotides outside the gene matches: 6. Here the CDR3 reads CASRTGTGDYEQYF. CDR3 nucleotides: TGTGCCAGCAGAACCGGGACAGGGGATTACGAGCAGTACTTC.

V and J are TRBV9 and TRBJ2-2; D uncertain. Germline V gene data show CDR1 as SGDLS and CDR2 as YYNGEE. V lost 3 bases and J 6 bases, leaving 6 bases between the germline ends. The CDR3 length is 12 residues. CDR3 in DNA: TGTGCCAGCAGCGCGAATCCCGGGGAGCTGTTTTTT. As protein: CASSANPGELFF.

V is TRBV19 and J is TRBJ1-1; unclear D gene. In germline, CDR1 is LNHDA, CDR2 SQIVND (reference sequence). The CDR3 is 15 residues long. The ends were cut back, 5 bases at V and 4 bases at J, with 17 bases in the middle. The CDR3 DNA is TGTGCCAGTAGTCCATTGGACGGTGTGGCCACTGAAGCTTTCTTT. Translated, it gives CASSPLDGVATEAFF.